A selection of T cell receptor beta chains follows, all from one sample in a study of CD8+ T cells in alopecia areata. The method was immunoSEQ multiplex PCR; TCRdb's version includes in-frame clones alone and lacks a portion of them. The table records 80,000 to 100,000 clones, 40% to 55% of them present only once. The sequenced sample was CD4+ T cells sorted from blood. The receptors were sampled from a human donor with alopecia areata. Each CDR3 is given with its conserved first and last residue. D genes are given only for firm matches. Part of the rows lack a size; the others show once, few, many or a class for expanded clones.

V: TRBV7-8; J: TRBJ2-1; D: .; size: .; DNA: TGTGCCAGCAGCTTTGGACAGAGCTCCTACAATGAGCAGTTCTTC; CDR3: CASSFGQSSYNEQFF
V: TRBV29-1; J: TRBJ2-5; D: .; size: .; DNA: TGCAGCGTTGTGATGGCGGGGCGATTATCGGAGACCCAGTACTTC; CDR3: CSVVMAGRLSETQYF
V: TRBV30; J: TRBJ2-7; D: .; size: .; DNA: TGTGCCTGGGGTTTGTTGGGTACCTACGAGCAGTACTTC; CDR3: CAWGLLGTYEQYF
V: TRBV2; J: TRBJ1-5; D: TRBD1; size: .; DNA: TGTGCCAGCGGGGAAGACAGGGCGAATCAGCCCCAGCATTTT; CDR3: CASGEDRANQPQHF
V: TRBV11-1; J: TRBJ2-7; D: .; size: .; DNA: TGTGCCAGCAGCTCCGGGGCCCGGGGAGGTTCCTACGAGCAGTACTTC; CDR3: CASSSGARGGSYEQYF
V: TRBV29-1; J: TRBJ2-4; D: TRBD2; size: .; DNA: TGCAGCGTGCTAGCGGGAGGGCTTGACATTCAGTACTTC; CDR3: CSVLAGGLDIQYF
V: TRBV27; J: TRBJ1-2; D: .; size: .; DNA: TGTGCCAGCCGATCCCCCACTCAGAACTATGGCTACACCTTC; CDR3: CASRSPTQNYGYTF
V: TRBV28; J: TRBJ1-5; D: TRBD1; size: many; DNA: TGTGCCAGCAGTTTACTGCCTACGGGACAGGGGGGCAATCAGCCCCAGCATTTT; CDR3: CASSLLPTGQGGNQPQHF
V: TRBV12-5; J: TRBJ2-5; D: TRBD1; size: .; DNA: TGTGCTAGTGGTTTGAACCGACAGGGGGCAGAGACCCAGTACTTC; CDR3: CASGLNRQGAETQYF
V: TRBV7-9; J: TRBJ2-2; D: .; size: .; DNA: TGTGCCAGCAGCTCTTTGAAGGGCAGGAAGAACACCGGGGAGCTGTTTTTT; CDR3: CASSSLKGRKNTGELFF
V: TRBV7-6; J: TRBJ2-7; D: .; size: few; DNA: TGTGCCAGCAGCTCCCAACCTGGTAGCTCCGTCGAGCAGTACTTC; CDR3: CASSSQPGSSVEQYF
V: TRBV2; J: TRBJ2-3; D: .; size: once; DNA: TGTGCCAGCAGTGTTCAGGATACGCAGTATTTT; CDR3: CASSVQDTQYF
V: TRBV11-2; J: TRBJ2-3; D: .; size: few; DNA: TGTGCCAGCAGCTTAGATATGGCGAGTCCAGATACGCAGTATTTT; CDR3: CASSLDMASPDTQYF
V: TRBV6-5; J: TRBJ1-2; D: .; size: once; DNA: TGTGCCAGCAGTAGACAGCAAACTAACTATGGCTACACCTTC; CDR3: CASSRQQTNYGYTF
V: TRBV7-8; J: TRBJ2-2; D: .; size: .; DNA: TGTGCCAGCAGGAGGACAGAGAACACCGGGGAGCTGTTTTTT; CDR3: CASRRTENTGELFF
V: TRBV7-2; J: TRBJ2-7; D: .; size: .; DNA: TGTGCCAGCAGCTTAGCCGTAGGGCCCGCCTACGAGCAGTACTTC; CDR3: CASSLAVGPAYEQYF
V: TRBV5-1; J: TRBJ2-5; D: TRBD2; size: .; DNA: TGCGCCAGCAGCTTGTTACTAGCGGACACCCAAGAGACCCAGTACTTC; CDR3: CASSLLLADTQETQYF
V: TRBV28; J: TRBJ2-1; D: .; size: .; DNA: TGTGCCAGCAGTTTATGGCGGGACAATAACAATGAGCAGTTCTTC; CDR3: CASSLWRDNNNEQFF
V: TRBV5-1; J: TRBJ2-3; D: .; size: .; DNA: TGCGCCAGCAGCTCTCAGGGATACACAGATACGCAGTATTTT; CDR3: CASSSQGYTDTQYF
V: TRBV29-1; J: TRBJ1-4; D: .; size: .; DNA: TGCAGCGTGGATGGAGGGGATACAACTAATGAAAAACTGTTTTTT; CDR3: CSVDGGDTTNEKLFF
V: TRBV7-6; J: TRBJ2-7; D: TRBD1; size: .; DNA: TGTGCCAGCAGCTTAGCATCGCGCCCCGGGACAGGGGCAATCGAGCAGTACTTC; CDR3: CASSLASRPGTGAIEQYF
V: TRBV2; J: TRBJ2-5; D: .; size: .; DNA: TGTGCCAGCACCCAACGAGAGACCCAGTACTTC; CDR3: CASTQRETQYF
V: TRBV29-1; J: TRBJ2-1; D: .; size: few; DNA: TGCAGCGTTGGGGCTCTAGGTGGGGGAGAGCAGTTCTTC; CDR3: CSVGALGGGEQFF
V: TRBV30; J: TRBJ2-4; D: .; size: few; DNA: TGTGCCTGGAGTGTCCCCGAGACAGTAAACATTCAGTACTTC; CDR3: CAWSVPETVNIQYF
V: TRBV29-1; J: TRBJ2-7; D: .; size: .; DNA: TGCAGCGTGGCCCCGGACGGAAACTACGAGCAGTACTTC; CDR3: CSVAPDGNYEQYF
V: TRBV29-1; J: TRBJ2-7; D: TRBD2; size: .; DNA: TGCAGCGTTGTCGCGGGGGGGCGCTACGAGCAGTACTTC; CDR3: CSVVAGGRYEQYF
V: TRBV14; J: TRBJ2-7; D: .; size: .; DNA: TGTGCCAGCAGCCAAGGAGGACACAGCTACGAGCAGTACTTC; CDR3: CASSQGGHSYEQYF
V: TRBV2; J: TRBJ2-5; D: TRBD1; size: few; DNA: TGTGCCAGCACACGGACAGGGAAAGAGACCCAGTACTTC; CDR3: CASTRTGKETQYF
V: TRBV27; J: TRBJ1-2; D: .; size: .; DNA: TGTGCCAGCAGTCAAACCCCGGCCAGGGGACCTGGCTACACCTTC; CDR3: CASSQTPARGPGYTF
V: TRBV6-6; J: TRBJ1-1; D: .; size: few; DNA: TGTGCCAGCAGAACGGGGGCTTGGAACACTGAAGCTTTCTTT; CDR3: CASRTGAWNTEAFF
V: TRBV11-3; J: TRBJ2-1; D: TRBD2; size: few; DNA: TGTGCCAGCAGCGCGCCTAGCGGGGGGTACAATGAGCAGTTCTTC; CDR3: CASSAPSGGYNEQFF
V: TRBV7-9; J: TRBJ2-7; D: TRBD1; size: few; DNA: TGTGCCAGCAGCTTTGACAGGGGCGAGCAGTACTTC; CDR3: CASSFDRGEQYF
V: TRBV29-1; J: TRBJ2-1; D: TRBD2; size: .; DNA: TGCAGCGTTGAACCGGGAGGCTACCACAATGAGCAGTTCTTC; CDR3: CSVEPGGYHNEQFF
V: TRBV29-1; J: TRBJ2-3; D: TRBD2; size: few; DNA: TGCAGCGTCCGGGGGGACTCGGATACGCAGTATTTT; CDR3: CSVRGDSDTQYF
V: TRBV25-1; J: TRBJ1-6; D: TRBD1; size: .; DNA: TGTGCCACTGGACAGGGCATCACCCTCCACTTT; CDR3: CATGQGITLHF
V: TRBV29-1; J: TRBJ2-7; D: .; size: .; DNA: TGCAGCGCCTCCCTACAGACCTACGAGCAGTACTTC; CDR3: CSASLQTYEQYF
V: TRBV9; J: TRBJ1-1; D: .; size: .; DNA: TGTGCCAGCAGCCCCCTAGAGGGTGGGGCTGAAGCTTTCTTT; CDR3: CASSPLEGGAEAFF
V: TRBV7-2; J: TRBJ2-7; D: TRBD2; size: once; DNA: TGTGCCAGCAGCTTAAGCCTAGCGGGGGGAATGGGCTACGAGCAGTACTTC; CDR3: CASSLSLAGGMGYEQYF
V: TRBV29-1; J: TRBJ1-1; D: .; size: few; DNA: TGCAGCGTTGAACGTCAGGGGACAAACACTGAAGCTTTCTTT; CDR3: CSVERQGTNTEAFF
V: TRBV5-1; J: TRBJ1-1; D: .; size: .; DNA: TGCGCCAGCAGCTTCTACGAGAACACTGAAGCTTTCTTT; CDR3: CASSFYENTEAFF
V: TRBV29-1; J: TRBJ1-5; D: .; size: .; DNA: TGCAGCGTGAAGACAGATCCCAATCAGCCCCAGCATTTT; CDR3: CSVKTDPNQPQHF
V: TRBV29-1; J: TRBJ2-7; D: .; size: few; DNA: TGCAGCGTTGATACGAGGGGCCGGGCGTACTTC; CDR3: CSVDTRGRAYF
V: TRBV30; J: TRBJ2-1; D: TRBD2; size: .; DNA: TGTGCCTCCCCGACTAGCGGGAGGTTAGATGAGCAGTTCTTC; CDR3: CASPTSGRLDEQFF
V: TRBV10-3; J: TRBJ1-2; D: TRBD1; size: few; DNA: TGTGCCATCAGCAGACAGGGGAACTATGGCTACACCTTC; CDR3: CAISRQGNYGYTF
V: TRBV9; J: TRBJ1-2; D: TRBD1; size: .; DNA: TGTGCCAGCAACTCCGGACAGGGGGCTTTTGGCTACACCTTC; CDR3: CASNSGQGAFGYTF
V: TRBV7-9; J: TRBJ2-1; D: TRBD1; size: .; DNA: TGTGCCAGCAGCTTAGGAGAGGGGGCGGGTGAGCAGTTCTTC; CDR3: CASSLGEGAGEQFF
V: TRBV29-1; J: TRBJ2-1; D: TRBD2; size: few; DNA: TGCAGCGTCGGGGGGACTAGCGGCAACTACAATGAGCAGTTCTTC; CDR3: CSVGGTSGNYNEQFF
V: TRBV2; J: TRBJ2-3; D: .; size: .; DNA: TGTGCCAGCAGCCCGCGTAGCGGAGCAGATACGCAGTATTTT; CDR3: CASSPRSGADTQYF
V: TRBV20-1; J: TRBJ1-1; D: .; size: .; DNA: TGCAGTGCTCAGGGGAACACTGAAGCTTTCTTT; CDR3: CSAQGNTEAFF
V: TRBV19; J: TRBJ2-1; D: TRBD2; size: few; DNA: TGTGCCAGTAGTCAGCGCCGGCGGGAGGGAGATGAGCAGTTCTTC; CDR3: CASSQRRREGDEQFF
V: TRBV6-5; J: TRBJ2-5; D: TRBD2; size: .; DNA: TGTGCCAGCCAGGGAGGGGAGACCCAGTACTTC; CDR3: CASQGGETQYF
V: TRBV4-2; J: TRBJ1-2; D: .; size: .; DNA: TGTGCCAGCAGCCGAGACAGCTATGGCTACACCTTC; CDR3: CASSRDSYGYTF
V: TRBV10-3; J: TRBJ1-1; D: .; size: .; DNA: TGTGCCATCAGTGAGTTCCAGCAAGCTTTCTTT; CDR3: CAISEFQQAFF
V: TRBV4-3; J: TRBJ2-7; D: .; size: .; DNA: TGCGCCAGCAGCCAAGTGGCGAATAGCGGTTCCTACGAGCAGTACTTC; CDR3: CASSQVANSGSYEQYF
V: TRBV4-1; J: TRBJ2-1; D: .; size: few; DNA: TGCGCCAGCAGCCAAGATCTAATAGGCAGTGAGCAGTTCTTC; CDR3: CASSQDLIGSEQFF
V: TRBV25-1; J: TRBJ2-1; D: .; size: .; DNA: TGTGCCAGCAGTGAATTGGTAGTCCCAAAATACAATGAGCAGTTCTTC; CDR3: CASSELVVPKYNEQFF
V: TRBV30; J: TRBJ2-3; D: TRBD2; size: .; DNA: TGTGCCTGGGGAGGGACTAGTCCATCGCCAGATACGCAGTATTTT; CDR3: CAWGGTSPSPDTQYF
V: TRBV19; J: TRBJ2-7; D: .; size: .; DNA: TGTGCCAGTAGTACCCGGGACGGATACAACTCGGCCTACGAGCAGTACTTC; CDR3: CASSTRDGYNSAYEQYF